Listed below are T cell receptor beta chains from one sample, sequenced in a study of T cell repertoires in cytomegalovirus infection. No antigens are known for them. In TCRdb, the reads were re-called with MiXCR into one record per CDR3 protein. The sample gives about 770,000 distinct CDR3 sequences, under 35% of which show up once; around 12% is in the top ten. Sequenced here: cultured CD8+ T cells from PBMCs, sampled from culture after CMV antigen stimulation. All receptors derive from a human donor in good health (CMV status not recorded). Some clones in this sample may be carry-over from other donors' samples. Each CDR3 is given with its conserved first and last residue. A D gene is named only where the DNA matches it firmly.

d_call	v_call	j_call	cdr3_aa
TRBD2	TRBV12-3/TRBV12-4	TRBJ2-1	CASSHPQRTSGGSSYNEQFF
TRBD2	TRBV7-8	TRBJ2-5	CASRGSLATQETQYF
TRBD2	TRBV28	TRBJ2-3	CASSTGLAPQYF
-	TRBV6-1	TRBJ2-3	CASSDLTTPGPTDTQYF
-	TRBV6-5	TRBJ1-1	CASSYGAGTEAFF
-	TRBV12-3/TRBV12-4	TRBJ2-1	CASRQPGPLRHEQFF
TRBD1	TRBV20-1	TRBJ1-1	CSARDQGGGRRWTEAFF
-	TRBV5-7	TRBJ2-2	CASTNGGRLGELFF
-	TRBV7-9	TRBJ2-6	CASRTGQTLSSGANVLTF
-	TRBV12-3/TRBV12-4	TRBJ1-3	CASSFENTIYF
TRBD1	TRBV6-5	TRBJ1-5	CASRSGPGGPNQPQHF
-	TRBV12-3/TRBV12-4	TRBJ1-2	CASSKGRPDYTF
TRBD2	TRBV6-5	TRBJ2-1	CASTSTAGGPYNEQFF
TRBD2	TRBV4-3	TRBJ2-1	CASSPRLAAYEQFF
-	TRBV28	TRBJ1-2	CASRSRERGYTF
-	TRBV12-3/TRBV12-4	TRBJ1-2	CASSGSSYGYTF
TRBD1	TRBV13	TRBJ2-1	CASSLEGAGNEQFF
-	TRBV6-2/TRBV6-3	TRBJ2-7	CASSGVGYEQYF
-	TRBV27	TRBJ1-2	CASSSYAEYDYGYTF
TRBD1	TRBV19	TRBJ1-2	CASTPWTGPLANYGYTF
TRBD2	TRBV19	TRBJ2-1	CASSIGLAGIDEQFF
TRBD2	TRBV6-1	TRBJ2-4	CASRGRVAKNIQYF
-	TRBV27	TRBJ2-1	CASSLVPLNNEQFF
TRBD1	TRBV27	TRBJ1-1	CASRLLQGARNTEAFF
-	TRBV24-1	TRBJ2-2	CATSDPRGYTGELFF
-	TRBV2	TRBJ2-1	CASSEWRGHSYNEQFF
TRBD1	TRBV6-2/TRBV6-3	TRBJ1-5	CASSPELTGTGEINQPQHF
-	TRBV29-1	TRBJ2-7	CSVLAVQWGCYEQYF
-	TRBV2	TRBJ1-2	CASSDAGIYGYTF
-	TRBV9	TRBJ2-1	CASSPHVEWSSDSNEQFF
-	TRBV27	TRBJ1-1	CASSPGGGVSEAFF
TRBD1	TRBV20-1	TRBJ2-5	CSARDRDRGYQETQYF
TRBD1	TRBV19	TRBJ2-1	CASSEGAPSYNEQFF
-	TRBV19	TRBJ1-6	CASSIDSNSPLHF
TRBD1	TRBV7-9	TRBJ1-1	CASSLSQSGGTEAFF
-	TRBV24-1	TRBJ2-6	CATSRTDFSSGANVLTF
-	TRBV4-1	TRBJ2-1	CASSQGQGFEQFF
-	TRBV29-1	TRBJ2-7	CSVARGKYEQYF
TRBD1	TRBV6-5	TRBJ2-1	CASSYQQGPYNEQFF
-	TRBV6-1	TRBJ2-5	CASSRVRSPQETQYF
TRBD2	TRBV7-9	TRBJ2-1	CASSYEEGGFNEQFF
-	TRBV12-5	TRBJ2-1	CASGPTSYNEQFF
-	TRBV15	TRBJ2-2	CATLGGSGELFF
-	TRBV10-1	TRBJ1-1	CASSDRDTEAFF
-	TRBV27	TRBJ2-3	CASSFQGDLRTDTQYF
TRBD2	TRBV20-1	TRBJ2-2	CSARENSGGLTGELFF
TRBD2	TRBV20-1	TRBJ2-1	CSARDIAGALNEQFF
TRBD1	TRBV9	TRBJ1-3	CASSVDTGAPSSGNTIYF
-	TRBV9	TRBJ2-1	CASSVGVEQFF
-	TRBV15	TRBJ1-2	CATSSRDTSYYTF
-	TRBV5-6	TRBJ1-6	CASTLGQGPASPLHF
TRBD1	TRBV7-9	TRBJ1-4	CASSLRTGGLNEKLFF
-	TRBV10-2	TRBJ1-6	CASTPAYSGASPLHF